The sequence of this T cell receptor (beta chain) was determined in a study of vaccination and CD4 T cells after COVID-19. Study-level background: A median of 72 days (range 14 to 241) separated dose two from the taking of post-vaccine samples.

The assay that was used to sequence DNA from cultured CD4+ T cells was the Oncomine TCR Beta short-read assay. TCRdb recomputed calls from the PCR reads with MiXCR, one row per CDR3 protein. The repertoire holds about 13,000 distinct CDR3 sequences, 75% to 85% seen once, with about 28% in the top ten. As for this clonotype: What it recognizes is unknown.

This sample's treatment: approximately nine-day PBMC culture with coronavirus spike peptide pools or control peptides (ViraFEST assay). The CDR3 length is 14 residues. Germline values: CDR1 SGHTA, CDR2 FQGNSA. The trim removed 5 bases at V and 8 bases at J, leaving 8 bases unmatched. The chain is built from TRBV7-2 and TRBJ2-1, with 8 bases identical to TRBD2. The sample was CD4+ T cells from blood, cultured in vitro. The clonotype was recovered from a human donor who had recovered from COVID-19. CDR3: CASSLAASGHEQFF. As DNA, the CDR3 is TGTGCCAGCAGCCTCGCGGCTAGCGGGCATGAGCAGTTCTTC.